The 15 T cell receptor beta chains below were found in one sample sequenced in a study of human T cells and chemical hapten exposure. TCRdb re-derived calls from the RACE reads in MiXCR, one entry per CDR3 protein. The profile shows tens of thousands of distinct CDR3 sequences, around a tenth of them singletons. The sample's time point: patch test 1, 2 weeks after DPC sensitization. Treatment given: therapeutic diphenylcyclopropenone sensitization with weekly scalp DPC. The material was whole blood, obtained in connection with sensitization to the hapten diphenylcyclopropenone (DPC). All receptors derive from a woman between 45 and 65 years old with alopecia areata. Some clones in this sample may be carry-over from other donors' samples.

This clonotype was observed at least ten times. The genes are TRBV2 and TRBJ2-7; 7 bases line up with TRBD2. CDR3 length: 14 residues. After removal of 3 bases from V and 5 bases from J, the junction contained 7 bases not matched to a gene. Germline CDR1 reads SNHLY; CDR2 reads FYNNEI. CDR3 DNA: TGTGCCAGCAGTGAGGCGGGAGTGCGGGACGAGCAGTACTTC. Residues: CASSEAGVRDEQYF.

This clonotype was seen a few times. The genes are TRBV2 and TRBJ2-1; D is uncertain. Per germline, CDR1 SNHLY and CDR2 FYNNEI. The CDR3 runs to 13 residues. Trimming shortened V by 7 bases and J by 0 bases, and 7 bases separated the two germline ends. The CDR3 bases are TGTGCCAGCAAGGATAGCTCCTACAATGAGCAGTTCTTC. Its protein is CASKDSSYNEQFF.

Regarding this clonotype: A much larger clone lies a single base off, so this may be a read error. V and J are TRBV28 and TRBJ1-1, with unresolved D. The V end was cut by 1 base, the J end by 1 base, with 1 base between. CDR3 length: 12 amino acids. Germline V lookup: CDR1 MDHEN, CDR2 SYDVKM. The CDR3 region is CASSLSNTEAFF. Written as DNA, the CDR3 is TGTGCCAGCAGTTTATCGAACACTGAAGCTTTCTTT.

This clonotype was seen repeatedly, ten times or more. The J gene is TRBJ2-1, the V gene TRBV5-1, with 7 bases identical to TRBD2. This CDR3 has 13 residues. After removal of 4 bases from V and 5 bases from J, the junction contained 3 bases not matched to a gene. The germline gives CDR1 SGHRS, CDR2 YFSETQ. The CDR3, as DNA: TGCGCCAGCAGCCAGGCGGGGGACAATGAGCAGTTCTTC. It encodes CASSQAGDNEQFF.

This clonotype was recorded a few times. V usage is TRBV11-2 and J usage is TRBJ2-3; D might be TRBD1 (6 bases). The V and J ends lost 6 bases and 0 bases respectively, with 10 bases between them. CDR1 SGHAT and CDR2 FQNNGV come from the germline V gene. This CDR3 spans 14 amino acids. CDR3 in DNA: TGTGCCAGCAGGTGGACAGCAAGCACAGATACGCAGTATTTT. Translation gives CASRWTASTDTQYF.

The CDR3 nucleotides are TGTGCCAGCAGCTTCTCCCTGGGAGACGGCTACACCTTC. Protein sequence: CASSFSLGDGYTF. The V call is TRBV7-9, the J call TRBJ1-2, with no clear D. Per the germline V gene, CDR1 is SEHNR and CDR2 is FQNEAQ (reference sequence). This CDR3 is built from 13 residues. V shed 3 bases and J shed 8 bases, with 13 bases lying between them.

This sequence joins TRBV29-1 and TRBJ1-1; possibly TRBD1 for D (5 bases). V was clipped by 6 bases and J by 7 bases, with 12 bases between them. Germline-derived CDR1 and CDR2 are SQVTM and ANQGSEA. The CDR3 sequence is 11 residues long. The CDR3 DNA reads as TGCAGCGTGGATACAGGTGTTGAAGCTTTCTTT. The encoded protein is CSVDTGVEAFF. The full variable domain, rest sourced from reference TRBV29-1 and TRBJ1-1, is SAVISQKPSRDICQRGTSLTIQCQVDSQVTMMFWYRQQPGQSLTLIATANQGSEATYESGFVIDKFPISRPNLTFSTLTVSNMSPEDSSIYLCSVDTGVEAFFGQGTRLTVV.

This clonotype was observed a handful of times. The chain links TRBV24-1 to TRBJ2-4; 7 bases match TRBD1. The CDR3 extends over 15 amino acids. Trimming at V came to 3 bases and at J to 2 bases, leaving 3 bases not matched to a gene. Germline V gene lookup returns CDR1 KGHDR and CDR2 SFDVKD. CDR3 loop: CATSDTTGTKNIQYF. The CDR3 DNA reads as TGTGCCACCAGTGATACGACAGGGACCAAAAACATTCAGTACTTC.

The J gene is TRBJ2-3, the V gene TRBV11-3, with 10 bases identical to TRBD1. Germline CDR1 and CDR2: SGHNT and YENEEA. The CDR3 has 15 amino acids. With 5 bases clipped from V and 3 bases from J, the junction kept 5 bases outside the gene matches. The CDR3 sequence: CASSEGQGRTDTQYF. The CDR3 DNA sequence: TGTGCCAGCAGCGAGGGACAGGGGCGGACAGATACGCAGTATTTT.

This clonotype was counted at least ten times. The genes are TRBV20-1 and TRBJ2-7, with 10 positions matching TRBD1. The germline CDR1 and CDR2 sequences are DFQATT and SNEGSKA (reference sequence). The CDR3 consists of 14 residues. Germline trimming cut 6 bases from V and 4 bases from J; bases unmatched to any gene: 9. The CDR3 protein is CSAEDRGPLYEQYF. CDR3 nucleotide sequence: TGCAGTGCGGAAGACAGGGGGCCCCTGTACGAGCAGTACTTC.

This clonotype has at least ten counts. The chain joins TRBV11-2 to TRBJ2-2; D remains ambiguous. In germline, CDR1 is SGHAT, CDR2 FQNNGV. V dropped 1 base and J dropped 1 base, with 7 bases sitting between them. This CDR3 is built from 15 residues. The CDR3 DNA reads as TGTGCCAGCAGCTTAGCCACATTGAACACCGGGGAGCTGTTTTTT. Residues: CASSLATLNTGELFF.

The rearrangement joins TRBV6-6 to TRBJ2-5, with no clear D. The V gene's germline CDR1 is MNHNY and CDR2 SVGAGI (reference sequence). V was cut by 0 bases and J by 5 bases, with 4 bases left in between. The CDR3 runs to 12 residues. CDR3 sequence reads: CASSYSRETQYF. Written as DNA, the CDR3 is TGTGCCAGCAGTTACTCGAGGGAGACCCAGTACTTC.

About this clonotype itself: A much larger clone differs by one base, so this may be a read error. The rearrangement uses TRBV6-1 and TRBJ2-3; 8 nucleotides match TRBD2. Germline-derived CDR1 and CDR2 are MNHNS and SASEGT. CDR3 length: 15 amino acids. The CDR3 spells CVSSEASGSTDTQYF. For the CDR3, the DNA is TGTGTCAGCAGTGAGGCTAGCGGGAGCACAGATACGCAGTATTTT.

This clonotype was seen a single time. The rearrangement links TRBV6-1 to TRBJ2-5, with D possibly matching TRBD2 (5 bases). The V end lost 10 bases, the J end lost 2 bases, and 17 bases lay between the germline ends. Germline V gives CDR1 MNHNS, CDR2 SASEGT. The CDR3 loop spans 14 amino acids. The CDR3 region has the DNA TGTGCCACCAACACCGAACTAGATCAAGAGACCCAGTACTTC. It is translated as CATNTELDQETQYF.

This CDR3 is CASSLAGDKGDTQYF. CDR3 nucleotides: TGCGCCAGCAGTTTAGCGGGAGATAAGGGAGATACGCAGTATTTT. The chain uses TRBV5-1 and TRBJ2-3, with 9 bases fitting TRBD2. J was trimmed by 5 bases and V by 5 bases; bases with no gene match: 9. The CDR3 runs 15 residues. Germline CDR1 is SGHRS and CDR2 is YFSETQ.